This T cell receptor (beta chain) was sequenced for a study of blood T cell repertoires in COVID-19 (dated by TCRdb to about 2020). Background for the entire study: The collaborator samples originated in the United States, Italy and Spain and spanned the acute and convalescent phases of COVID-19. The prospective study material was composed of cDNA or gDNA derived from T cells, B-cell-depleted T cells, or PBMCs. The samples were drawn from the first 160 participants of the ongoing ImmuneRACE study and from 1,254 subjects provided by 6 global collaborators. Where available, HLA class I and class II types were obtained from metadata supplied by the sample provider rather than from assay-based typing. The repertoires were released in a freely available public database intended as a resource for research on the immune response to SARS-CoV-2. Deeply sampled blood TCRbeta repertoires from subjects exposed to, actively infected with, or recovered from COVID-19 were included in the dataset. A de-identified subject ID, COVID-19 status, age in years and sex were almost always included in the sample metadata.

TCRbeta CDR3 regions were amplified from genomic DNA by means of the immunoSEQ Assay, a bias-controlled multiplex PCR. From the authors' description of their analysis: The number of nucleated cells in each sample was estimated by amplification of reference gene primers within the assay. To quantify the absolute abundance of each unique TCRbeta CDR3 rearrangement, sequence reads were collapsed and filtered. For each sample, productive Simpson clonality was calculated by taking the square root of Simpson's diversity index across productive rearrangements. This is the immuneACCESS table as TCRdb keeps it, with only in-frame sequences that have V and J called. A part of the clones is gone; compared with another copy, unresolved V genes explain less than half, and the rest is unexplained. Clone size and V and J calls were adopted from that table, with D and trimming inferred from the DNA. This sample holds approximately 210,000 clones; about 80% were observed only once. The ten largest clonotypes hold about 15% of the sample.

Turning to this clone: What antigen it recognizes has not been identified. The sample holds no much larger clone one base away, and base qualities are not on file.

In the prospective study, participants were about 18 to 95 years old, resided in fewer than 25 geographic areas of the United States, and were enrolled through a virtual design. Cohort assignment in the prospective study relied on participant-reported clinical history from a screening survey and a study questionnaire. Recovered participants in ImmuneRACE Cohort 3 were defined by two consecutive negative NP/OP PCR tests, clearance by a healthcare professional, or resolution of symptoms. In the prospective study, whole blood, serum and a nasopharyngeal or oropharyngeal swab were collected from each participant by mobile phlebotomists. Participants in the prospective study had the option to provide additional blood draws and questionnaires over an approximately 2-month period. Before DNA extraction, prospective study blood samples were shipped either frozen or at room temperature. What the authors observed across the whole study: The amount of clinical and demographic metadata varied by source and participant and was provided uncurated.

The sequenced sample consisted of PBMCs or T cells enriched from blood (not recorded which). The receptor comes from a man aged 35-49 years who had recovered from COVID-19.

Read as DNA, the sequence is TGTGCCAGCAGCTTGGGGAGTGCCGGGGAGCTGTTTTTT. Its amino acids are CASSLGSAGELFF. This chain is built from TRBV7-9 and TRBJ2-2; a weak D assignment points to TRBD2 (5 bases agree). The germline V gene (reference sequence) yields SEHNR for CDR1 and FQNEAQ for CDR2. V is cut by 3 bases and J by 6 bases, and the space between the germline ends is 8 bases. CDR3 length: 13 amino acids, cysteine to phenylalanine. The only DNA kept is the CDR3, 39 bases in frame from the first base.